The entry below gives a single T cell receptor (beta chain) sequence along with its context. Its antigen is unknown. The data belong to a study of radiotherapy plus CTLA-4 blockade in lung cancer. About the research overall: Objective response rate was 15% to 20%; disease control rate, less than 40%.

V was pared by 3 bases and J by 6 bases, with 18 bases between. There are 15 residues in the CDR3. Germline loops: CDR1 LNHNV, CDR2 YYDKDF (reference sequence). Study results and caveats: Early clonal dynamics of blood T cells, together with interferon-beta, were reported as the best response predictor.

Method: immunoSEQ multiplex PCR; TCRdb's copy keeps in-frame clones and lacks some. The sample lists 35,000 to 45,000 clones; approximately 80% were seen once. The V and J genes are TRBV15 and TRBJ2-7, with D possibly being TRBD2 (5 bases). The receptor comes from a human donor with non-small cell lung cancer whose response to radiotherapy plus ipilimumab could not be evaluated. Sequencing used peripheral blood, obtained from a patient treated with radiotherapy plus ipilimumab. The CDR3: CATSRDLARSGEQYF. CDR3 coding DNA: TGTGCCACCAGCAGGGACTTAGCACGAAGCGGCGAGCAGTACTTC.